This record concerns one T cell receptor beta chain sequence. What it binds is not known. This CDR3 region has 11 residues. The germline V gene has CDR1 SQVTM and CDR2 ANQGSEA. V dropped 7 bases and J dropped 1 base, with 7 bases sitting between them. Every TCR beta cDNA library bore unique molecular identifiers. Yield was 450,000 to 650,000 cDNA molecules from 1 to 10 million T cells. Each CDR3 protein gets one entry after TCRdb re-called the PCR reads with MiXCR. The sample carries some 700,000 distinct CDR3 sequences, roughly three fifths recorded once. The data were obtained in a study of post-analysis software for immune sequencing data. The wider study: Disease trajectories encompassed relapsing-remitting, secondary progressive and progressive-relapsing multiple sclerosis.

Overall study results and limits: Patients used a handful of TRBV segments, including TRBV5-6, TRBV5-1 and TRBV20-1, more often than controls. For normalized Chao1 diversity, multiple sclerosis patients scored significantly lower than controls did. Samples made in the same batch grouped tightly together by F measure.

The V call is TRBV29-1, the J call TRBJ1-2; no clear D gene. This receptor was taken from a girl aged 2-15 years with multiple sclerosis. Sequences were obtained from blood. Here the CDR3 DNA reads TGCAGCGGGGGAGTTAACTATGGCTACACCTTC. Protein sequence: CSGGVNYGYTF.